Below, 8 T cell receptor beta chains from the same sample are listed, as sequenced in a study of shared clonotypes between healthy human individuals. Profiled with immunoSEQ multiplex PCR; TCRdb holds only in-frame clones, not every one. The sample includes under 600,000 clones, about 75% of them seen just once. Specimen: PBMCs. These receptors all come from a woman aged 40 to 55 in good health. Some clones in this sample may be carry-over from other donors' samples.

This sequence joins TRBV7-9 and TRBJ2-1, with 9 bases aligning to TRBD2. This CDR3 has 17 residues. Germline lookup yields CDR1 SEHNR and CDR2 FQNEAQ (reference sequence). The trim removed 5 bases at V and 7 bases at J, leaving 15 bases unmatched. The CDR3 sequence is CASSDSGLREGRNEQFF. The CDR3 bases are TGTGCCAGCAGCGACTCCGGGTTGCGGGAGGGCCGGAATGAGCAGTTCTTC.

The rearrangement joins TRBV30 to TRBJ2-7; D is uncertain. Germline V gene sequence: CDR1 GTSNPN, CDR2 SVGIG (reference sequence). The CDR3 runs to 12 residues. V lost 5 bases, J lost 3 bases, and 11 bases lay in between. CDR3 sequence: CAWGSVSYEQYF. The DNA for the CDR3 is TGTGCCTGGGGATCTGTGAGCTACGAGCAGTACTTC.

The chain uses TRBV5-1 and TRBJ2-1; D is possibly TRBD2 (6 bases). CDR3 length: 15 amino acids. Trimming shortened V by 1 base and J by 0 bases, and 8 bases separated the two germline ends. Germline CDR1 and CDR2: SGHRS and YFSETQ. CDR3 sequence: CASSLPGVSYNEQFF. CDR3 nucleotides: TGCGCCAGCAGCTTGCCGGGAGTCTCCTACAATGAGCAGTTCTTC.

This clone is a singleton in its sample. The chain carries TRBV5-1 and TRBJ2-7; 11 bases fit TRBD1. CDR3 length: 14 amino acids. The V segment lost 7 bases and the J segment 4 bases; nucleotides outside the gene matches: 7. Germline CDR1 is SGHRS and CDR2 is YFSETQ. The CDR3 loop is CASGGGTGGYEQYF. The DNA of the CDR3 is TGCGCCAGCGGCGGCGGGACAGGGGGTTACGAGCAGTACTTC.

The CDR3 sequence: CASSVIAPSTDTQYF. In DNA form, the CDR3 reads TGTGCCAGCAGCGTAATAGCGCCTAGCACAGATACGCAGTATTTT. V usage is TRBV9 and J usage is TRBJ2-3; maybe TRBD2 (5 bases). Germline CDR1 SGDLS, CDR2 YYNGEE. The CDR3 is made up of 15 amino acids. Trimming left V 1 base short and J 0 bases short, with 9 bases between.

The chain recombines TRBV20-1 with TRBJ1-4, with D uncertain. The germline V gene encodes CDR1 DFQATT and CDR2 SNEGSKA (reference sequence). The V end was cut by 5 bases, the J end by 5 bases, with 6 bases between. This CDR3 contains 11 residues. The CDR3 region is CSAGLNEKLFF. CDR3 DNA sequence: TGCAGTGCTGGCTTAAATGAAAAACTGTTTTTT.

This chain links TRBV9 with TRBJ2-7, with 7 bases identical to TRBD2. The V gene's germline CDR1 is SGDLS and CDR2 YYNGEE. The CDR3 sequence is 15 residues long. The trim removed 0 bases at V and 2 bases at J, leaving 5 bases unmatched. The CDR3 bases are TGTGCCAGCAGCGTAGGGTCGGGAGGACCCTACGAGCAGTACTTC. This codes for CASSVGSGGPYEQYF.

V usage is TRBV10-3 and J usage is TRBJ2-7; 10 nucleotides align to TRBD2. This CDR3 is built from 15 residues. The trim removed 6 bases at V and 3 bases at J, leaving 8 bases unmatched. Per germline, CDR1 ENHRY and CDR2 SYGVKD. CDR3 protein: CAIREGVAGGYEQYF. The DNA for the CDR3 is TGTGCCATCAGAGAGGGGGTAGCGGGAGGCTACGAGCAGTACTTC.